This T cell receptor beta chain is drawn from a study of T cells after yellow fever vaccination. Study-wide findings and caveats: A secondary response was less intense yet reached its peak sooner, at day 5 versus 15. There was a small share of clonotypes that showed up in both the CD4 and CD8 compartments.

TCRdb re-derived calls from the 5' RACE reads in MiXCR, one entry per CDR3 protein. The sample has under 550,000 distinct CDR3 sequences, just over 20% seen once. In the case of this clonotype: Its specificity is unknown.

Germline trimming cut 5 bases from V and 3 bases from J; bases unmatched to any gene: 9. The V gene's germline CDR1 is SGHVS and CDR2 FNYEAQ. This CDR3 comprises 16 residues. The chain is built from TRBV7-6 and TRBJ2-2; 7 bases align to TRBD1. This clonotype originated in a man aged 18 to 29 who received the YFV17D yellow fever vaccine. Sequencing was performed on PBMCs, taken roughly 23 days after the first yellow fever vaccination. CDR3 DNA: TGTGCCAGCAGCGCGCTGCCGGACAGGTACACCGGGGAGCTGTTTTTT. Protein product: CASSALPDRYTGELFF.